This TCR beta chain was recorded in a study of cytomegalovirus exposure and HLA in healthy donors. For the study at large: As released early, the data held about 85 million unique TCRs from HLA-typed donors.

The study ran its PCR with 60 Vbeta and 13 Jbeta primers. TCRdb's copy holds only in-frame clones and misses some; the assay was immunoSEQ multiplex PCR. The sample comprises around 110,000 clones, 65% to 85% of which are singletons, and around 2.1% rests with the top ten. This CDR3 contains 13 residues. Trimming cost V 1 base and J 8 bases, with 11 bases left between them. Germline values: CDR1 MNHNS, CDR2 SASEGT. This TCR came from a man aged 25-40 years in good health and CMV-seronegative. The source material was PBMCs. The chain recombines TRBV6-1 with TRBJ1-2; no firm D call. The CDR3 coding sequence is TGTGCCAGCAGTGAAGATCGCCGCCGGGGCTACACCTTC. It is translated as CASSEDRRRGYTF.